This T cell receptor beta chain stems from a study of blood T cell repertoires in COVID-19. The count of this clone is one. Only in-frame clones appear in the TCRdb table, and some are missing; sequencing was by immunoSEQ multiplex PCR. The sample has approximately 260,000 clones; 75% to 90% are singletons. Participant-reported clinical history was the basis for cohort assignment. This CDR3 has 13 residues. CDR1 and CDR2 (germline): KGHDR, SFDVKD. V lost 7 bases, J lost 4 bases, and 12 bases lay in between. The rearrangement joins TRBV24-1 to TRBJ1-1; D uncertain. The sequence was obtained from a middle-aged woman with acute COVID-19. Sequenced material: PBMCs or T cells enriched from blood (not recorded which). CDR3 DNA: TGTGCCACCAGGGCCTTGAGGAGCACTGAAGCTTTCTTT. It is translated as CATRALRSTEAFF.